One sample yielded the 5 T cell receptor beta chains listed below, sequenced in a study of PD-L1 blockade in urothelial cancer. Noted time point: pretreatment peripheral blood. The assay was immunoSEQ multiplex PCR, and TCRdb's table has in-frame clones only and misses some. The data show some 46,000 clones, around 82% seen once. The sequenced sample was PBMCs, obtained around atezolizumab (anti-PD-L1) treatment. The receptors shown here come from a man aged 60-69 years with urothelial cancer.

This clone showed up many times. The J gene is TRBJ2-5, the V gene TRBV11-2, with TRBD2 identical over 10 bases. V lost 3 bases, J lost 1 base, and 2 bases stayed unmatched. In germline, CDR1 is SGHAT, CDR2 FQNNGV. CDR3 length equals 15 residues. The CDR3 here is CASSFQRGGQETQYF. The CDR3 bases are TGTGCCAGCAGCTTCCAGCGGGGGGGCCAAGAGACCCAGTACTTC.

The chain employs TRBV11-3 and TRBJ2-2, with TRBD1 identical over 12 bases. This CDR3 region has 16 residues. The ends lost 2 bases at V and 7 bases at J; junction bases unmatched: 5. CDR1 and CDR2 (germline): SGHNT, YENEEA. The chain's CDR3 is CASSLTGTGGHGELFF. CDR3 sequence (DNA): TGTGCCAGCAGCTTAACCGGGACAGGGGGCCACGGGGAGCTGTTTTTT.

V usage is TRBV9 and J usage is TRBJ2-4; TRBD2 matches 7 bases. Germline V gives CDR1 SGDLS, CDR2 YYNGEE. This CDR3 region has 16 residues. J gave up 2 bases and V 0 bases, and 5 bases lay outside the gene matches. This CDR3 reads CASSVGGRAPKNIQYF. The DNA for the CDR3 is TGTGCCAGCAGCGTAGGAGGGAGGGCTCCCAAAAACATTCAGTACTTC.

The chain employs TRBV25-1 and TRBJ1-6; no clear D. Germline V gene sequence: CDR1 MGHDK, CDR2 SYGVNS. Trimming left V 3 bases short and J 5 bases short, with 11 bases between. This CDR3 comprises 15 residues. This CDR3 reads CASSDRRLDNSPLHF. The CDR3 DNA reads TGTGCCAGCAGTGACAGGAGGCTAGATAATTCACCCCTCCACTTT. Using reference TRBV25-1 and TRBJ1-6 for the parts outside the CDR3, the full variable domain is EADIYQTPRYLVIGTGKKITLECSQTMGHDKMYWYQQDPGMELHLIHYSYGVNSTEKGDLSSESTVSRIRTEHFPLTLESARPSHTSQYLCASSDRRLDNSPLHFGNGTRLTVT.

Only one count was recorded for this clone. The V call is TRBV19, the J call TRBJ2-7, with 10 bases identical to TRBD1. This CDR3 spans 14 amino acids. CDR1 and CDR2 from the germline V gene are LNHDA and SQIVND (reference sequence). V trimming: 5 bases; J trimming: 2 bases; junction bases outside the gene matches: 3. CDR3 bases: TGTGCCAGTAGTGAAGGGACAGGGGCCTACGAGCAGTACTTC. Its translation: CASSEGTGAYEQYF.